These 11 T cell receptor beta chains came from one sample sequenced in a study of a mutant IDH1 vaccine in newly diagnosed glioma. Sequencing used immunoSEQ multiplex PCR; TCRdb keeps in-frame clones, though not all of them. Altogether about 30,000 clones are present, 88% being singletons, with the ten largest covering more than 2.5%. No antigen has been identified for these receptors. The time point is: week 23, last vaccination. With topical imiquimod, each dose of the vaccine consisted of 300 ug of mutant IDH1 20-mer peptide. Sequencing was performed on PBMCs, taken from a glioma patient whose treatment included an IDH1 peptide vaccine. Receptors originate from a man aged 35 to 55 with glioma.

This chain joins TRBV7-2 and TRBJ2-3; 9 nucleotides agree with TRBD2. In germline, CDR1 is SGHTA, CDR2 FQGNSA. The junction had 10 bases not matched to a gene; V was cut back by 1 base and J by 5 bases. The length of the CDR3 is 17 residues. In DNA, the CDR3 is TGTGCCAGCAGCTTAGGGCCTAGCGGGGTTGGGAAAGATACGCAGTATTTT. It is translated as CASSLGPSGVGKDTQYF.

V usage is TRBV21-1 and J usage is TRBJ2-3. TRBV21-1 is deemed a pseudogene. The CDR3 spans 11 residues. The CDR3 nucleotides read TGTGCCAGCGGTAGCACAGATACGCAGTATTTT. It yields the protein CASGSTDTQYF.

In nucleotides, the CDR3 is TGCGCCAGCAGCCTGATGAGTGGGACGGCTGATAATTCACCCCTCCACTTT. Translated, it gives CASSLMSGTADNSPLHF. The chain is built from TRBV4-3 and TRBJ1-6; D might be TRBD1 (5 bases). This CDR3 spans 17 amino acids. V was clipped by 4 bases and J by 5 bases, with 18 bases between them. Per the germline V gene, CDR1 is LGHNA and CDR2 is YSLEER.

The genes are TRBV5-5 and TRBJ2-1, with a weak D call TRBD1 (6 bases). In germline, CDR1 is SGHKS, CDR2 YYEKEE (reference sequence). With 0 bases removed from V and 10 bases from J, the gap between germline ends came to 14 bases. The CDR3 loop spans 14 amino acids. Here the CDR3 reads CASSLVGRGYEQFF. Here the CDR3 DNA reads TGTGCCAGCAGCTTGGTCGGCAGGGGTTACGAGCAGTTCTTC.

This sequence joins TRBV6-5 and TRBJ1-4; tentatively, D is TRBD1 (6 bases). The CDR3 totals 13 residues. V was cut by 5 bases and J by 5 bases, with 9 bases left in between. Germline CDR1 MNHEY, CDR2 SVGAGI. CDR3 residues: CASSAQGNEKLFF. The DNA for the CDR3 is TGTGCCAGCAGTGCCCAGGGGAATGAAAAACTGTTTTTT.

This clone was counted once. The chain couples TRBV10-3 to TRBJ2-1; tentative D call: TRBD1 (6 bases). CDR1 is ENHRY and CDR2 is SYGVKD in the germline V gene. This CDR3 spans 16 amino acids. V lost 3 bases and J 3 bases, leaving 15 bases between the germline ends. The CDR3 sequence: CAISDTNRDIYNEQFF. The CDR3 DNA reads as TGTGCCATCAGTGACACTAACCGGGACATCTACAATGAGCAGTTCTTC.

The chain employs TRBV6-6 and TRBJ2-2; TRBD1 agrees at 7 bases. CDR3 size: 16 residues. Germline V CDR1 and CDR2: MNHNY, SVGAGI (reference sequence). The ends lost 1 base at V and 1 base at J; junction bases unmatched: 3. For the CDR3, the DNA is TGTGCCAGCAGTTACTTTGCAGGGGGGAACACCGGGGAGCTGTTTTTT. It yields the protein CASSYFAGGNTGELFF.

The chain joins TRBV5-6 to TRBJ1-1; D call uncertain. The CDR3 is 14 amino acids. Germline loops: CDR1 SGHDT, CDR2 YYEEEE. Trimming stripped 4 bases from V and 1 base from J, with 11 bases between. DNA of the CDR3: TGTGCCAGCAGCCCATACCGACGGAACACTGAAGCTTTCTTT. Translation: CASSPYRRNTEAFF.

The rearrangement links TRBV6-6 to TRBJ1-1; D uncertain. CDR3 length equals 13 residues. CDR1 and CDR2 (germline): MNHNY, SVGAGI (reference sequence). The ends were cut back, 9 bases at V and 3 bases at J, with 14 bases in the middle. This CDR3 is CASTDSRYTEAFF. The CDR3 DNA sequence: TGTGCCAGTACCGACTCCCGCTACACTGAAGCTTTCTTT.

J is TRBJ2-7 and V is TRBV5-6, with 8 bases fitting TRBD2. This CDR3 region has 15 residues. The germline gives CDR1 SGHDT, CDR2 YYEEEE. J was trimmed by 4 bases and V by 0 bases; bases with no gene match: 6. The chain's CDR3 is CASSLVAGYSYEQYF. CDR3 sequence (DNA): TGTGCCAGCAGCTTGGTAGCGGGGTACAGTTACGAGCAGTACTTC.

The chain has TRBV7-2 and TRBJ2-5; 8 bases are a match to TRBD2. V trimming: 1 base; J trimming: 2 bases; junction bases outside the gene matches: 9. The CDR3 totals 17 residues. Germline CDR1 is SGHTA and CDR2 is FQGNSA. The CDR3 reads CASSLGTGGALQETQYF. The CDR3 DNA reads TGTGCCAGCAGCTTAGGGACGGGGGGGGCGCTACAAGAGACCCAGTACTTC. Drawing the rest from reference TRBV7-2 and TRBJ2-5, the complete variable domain is GAGVSQSPSNKVTEKGKDVELRCDPISGHTALYWYRQSLGQGLEFLIYFQGNSAPDKSGLPSDRFSAERTGGSVSTLTIQRTQQEDSAVYLCASSLGTGGALQETQYFGPGTRLLVL.